The 27 T cell receptor beta chains below all came from one sample that was sequenced in a study of blood T cell repertoires in COVID-19. Clones were sequenced by immunoSEQ multiplex PCR, and TCRdb holds only the in-frame ones, with some missing. In the table there are about 180,000 clones, around nine tenths of which are singletons. The sequenced sample was peripheral blood. The receptors originated from a woman in her 70s with COVID-19, enrolled during active disease.

The chain is built from TRBV6-5 and TRBJ2-7; 7 nucleotides agree with TRBD1. The ends lost 0 bases at V and 6 bases at J; junction bases unmatched: 5. The CDR3 consists of 14 residues. The germline CDR1 and CDR2 sequences are MNHEY and SVGAGI. In DNA form, the CDR3 reads TGTGCCAGCAGTTACTCGAGGGACAGTGGCGAGCAGTACTTC. This gives the protein CASSYSRDSGEQYF.

The rearrangement uses TRBV12-5 and TRBJ1-5; D is unresolved. The CDR3 length is 14 residues. V was cut by 3 bases and J by 2 bases, with 8 bases left in between. Germline V gene lookup returns CDR1 LGHNT and CDR2 FRNRAP. The CDR3 bases are TGTGCTAGTGGTTTAGCCGATCGCAATCAGCCCCAGCATTTT. Translated, it gives CASGLADRNQPQHF.

The chain joins TRBV4-3 to TRBJ2-7, with D possibly matching TRBD2 (6 bases). Germline CDR1 LGHNA, CDR2 YSLEER. V shed 4 bases and J shed 4 bases, with 23 bases lying between them. The CDR3 contains 17 residues. The DNA for the CDR3 is TGCGCCAGCAGCCGTACCGGGGTTACGGGAGAGAGGTACGAGCAGTACTTC. Protein: CASSRTGVTGERYEQYF.

In regard to this clone: A read error may account for a junction end that differs from germline. This chain uses TRBV7-7 with TRBJ2-3, with D perhaps TRBD1 (5 bases). Germline CDR1 is SSHAT and CDR2 is FNYEAQ (reference sequence). CDR3 length: 15 amino acids. In nucleotides, the CDR3 is TGTGCTAGCAGCTTAGGACACCCTAGCACAGATACGCAGTATTTT. Translation gives CASSLGHPSTDTQYF.

The chain carries TRBV24-1 and TRBJ2-5, with a tentative D call TRBD1 (6 bases). CDR3 size: 13 residues. Germline V gives CDR1 KGHDR, CDR2 SFDVKD. The germline V and J ends were trimmed by 9 bases and 0 bases, with 10 bases remaining between them. Here the CDR3 reads CATGDNYQETQYF. The CDR3 region has the DNA TGTGCCACCGGGGACAACTACCAAGAGACCCAGTACTTC.

The chain has TRBV25-1 and TRBJ1-2; TRBD1 is a possible D gene (5 bases). This CDR3 is built from 13 residues. Germline-derived CDR1 and CDR2 are MGHDK and SYGVNS. Trimming pared 5 bases from V and 4 bases from J, leaving 11 bases between. DNA of the CDR3: TGTGCCAGCAGTCTGCGGCAGGGCTATGGCTACACCTTC. This translates into CASSLRQGYGYTF.

The chain combines TRBV25-1 with TRBJ1-3; perhaps TRBD1 as D (5 bases). Germline V gene sequence: CDR1 MGHDK, CDR2 SYGVNS. The length of the CDR3 is 14 residues. Trimming took off 1 base at V and 4 bases at J, with 8 bases between the two ends. CDR3 sequence reads: CASSESGDGNTIYF. The CDR3 DNA reads as TGTGCCAGCAGTGAATCGGGGGACGGAAACACCATATATTTT.

This chain uses TRBV18 with TRBJ1-1; tentative D call: TRBD1 (5 bases). V was cut by 8 bases and J by 5 bases, with 21 bases left in between. The CDR3 covers 15 residues. Germline-derived CDR1 and CDR2 are KGHSH and LQKENI. The DNA of the CDR3 is TGTGCCAGCGCGGCGGGTAATGGCGGGGGAACTGAAGCTTTCTTT. Residues: CASAAGNGGGTEAFF.

The V gene is TRBV28, the J gene TRBJ2-1; 13 nucleotides agree with TRBD2. After removal of 1 base from V and 6 bases from J, the junction contained 3 bases not matched to a gene. CDR3 length equals 16 residues. Germline CDR1 reads MDHEN; CDR2 reads SYDVKM. CDR3 DNA sequence: TGTGCCAGCAGTTTATTGGGACTAGCGGGACCCAATGAGCAGTTCTTC. It encodes CASSLLGLAGPNEQFF.

V gene TRBV14 combines with J gene TRBJ1-1; D is possibly TRBD1 (6 bases). The length of the CDR3 is 15 residues. Germline V gives CDR1 SGHDN, CDR2 FVKESK. Trimming stripped 0 bases from V and 6 bases from J, with 14 bases between. The CDR3 spells CASSQDLRGSAEAFF. The DNA for the CDR3 is TGTGCCAGCAGCCAAGATCTGAGGGGGTCCGCTGAAGCTTTCTTT.

The rearrangement uses TRBV13 and TRBJ2-7; unclear D gene. CDR1 and CDR2 from the germline V gene are PRHDT and FYEKMQ (reference sequence). The CDR3 extends over 14 amino acids. Deletions cut 3 bases from V and 5 bases from J, with 14 bases between. CDR3 DNA sequence: TGTGCCAGCAGCTTCCAGCGCCCCACTCACGAGCAGTACTTC. Protein: CASSFQRPTHEQYF. Full variable domain (rest looked up from reference TRBV13 and TRBJ2-7): AAGVIQSPRHLIKEKRETATLKCYPIPRHDTVYWYQQGPGQDPQFLISFYEKMQSDKGSIPDRFSAQQFSDYHSELNMSSLELGDSALYFCASSFQRPTHEQYFGPGTRLTVT.

V is TRBV11-2 and J is TRBJ2-1; 8 nucleotides align to TRBD2. V lost 0 bases and J lost 2; bases outside the gene matches: 6. Germline-derived CDR1 and CDR2 are SGHAT and FQNNGV. CDR3 size: 17 residues. The CDR3 region is CASSLDRERGPYNEQFF. CDR3 in DNA: TGTGCCAGCAGCTTAGATCGGGAGCGGGGGCCCTACAATGAGCAGTTCTTC.

The V and J genes are TRBV15 and TRBJ2-1, with D tentatively TRBD1 (7 bases). Looked up from germline, CDR1 is LNHNV and CDR2 is YYDKDF (reference sequence). The CDR3 has 15 amino acids. The V and J ends lost 1 base and 6 bases respectively, with 13 bases between them. CDR3 loop: CATSRVAGGGNEQFF. The CDR3 coding sequence is TGTGCCACCAGCAGAGTGGCAGGGGGAGGCAATGAGCAGTTCTTC.

The gene calls are TRBV3-1 (or the pseudogene TRBV3-2) and TRBJ2-7, with 12 nucleotides matching TRBD2. With 1 base clipped from V and 7 bases from J, the junction kept 5 bases outside the gene matches. Per the germline V gene, CDR1 is LGHDT and CDR2 is YNNKEL (reference sequence). The CDR3 has 15 amino acids. The CDR3 is CASSQGLAGVREQYF. The CDR3 DNA is TGTGCCAGCAGCCAAGGACTAGCGGGAGTTCGAGAGCAGTACTTC.

The J gene is TRBJ2-7, the V gene TRBV7-9; possibly TRBD2 for D (6 bases). The length of the CDR3 is 13 residues. The germline V gene encodes CDR1 SEHNR and CDR2 FQNEAQ (reference sequence). Trimming removed 4 bases from V and 6 bases from J, with 13 bases in between. This chain's CDR3 is CASSSRGLGEQYF. DNA for the CDR3: TGTGCCAGCAGCTCCCGGGGGTTGGGCGAGCAGTACTTC.

The chain joins TRBV5-6 to TRBJ1-3; unclear D gene. Germline V lookup: CDR1 SGHDT, CDR2 YYEEEE. V lost 3 bases and J 0 bases, leaving 13 bases between the germline ends. CDR3 size: 16 residues. CDR3 in amino acids: CASSWRGIDSGNTIYF. CDR3 nucleotide sequence: TGTGCCAGCAGCTGGCGGGGAATCGACTCTGGAAACACCATATATTTT.

The chain links TRBV6-5 to TRBJ1-1; weak D call: TRBD1 (5 bases). Germline V gene lookup returns CDR1 MNHEY and CDR2 SVGAGI. This CDR3 contains 14 residues. The V end was cut by 4 bases, the J end by 4 bases, with 13 bases between. Here the CDR3 reads CASSLGPFLTEAFF. The DNA of the CDR3 is TGTGCCAGCAGTTTGGGGCCCTTTCTCACTGAAGCTTTCTTT.

The chain couples TRBV19 to TRBJ1-5, with TRBD1 matching over 10 bases. The CDR3 extends over 18 amino acids. CDR1 and CDR2 (germline): LNHDA, SQIVND (reference sequence). The ends lost 4 bases at V and 5 bases at J; junction bases unmatched: 14. The CDR3 nucleotides read TGTGCCAGTAGTAACAATCCACCGGGACAGGGGCGGCATCAGCCCCAGCATTTT. As protein: CASSNNPPGQGRHQPQHF.

This clone showed up just once. V and J are TRBV30 and TRBJ1-4; tentatively, D is TRBD1 (5 bases). Germline CDR1 reads GTSNPN; CDR2 reads SVGIG (reference sequence). The CDR3 totals 14 residues. V was pared by 2 bases and J by 3 bases, with 10 bases between. As DNA, the CDR3 is TGTGCCTGGAGTCGGACAACTGCTAATGAAAAACTGTTTTTT. Protein: CAWSRTTANEKLFF.

This clone was seen more than once but under ten times. CDR3 loop: CATSRVGEGGRNQPQHF. The CDR3 DNA follows: TGTGCCACCAGCAGGGTAGGTGAGGGAGGTCGCAATCAGCCCCAGCATTTT. The V gene is TRBV15, the J gene TRBJ1-5; no clear D. Germline V gene sequence: CDR1 LNHNV, CDR2 YYDKDF (reference sequence). V gave up 3 bases and J gave up 2 bases, with 17 bases separating them. The CDR3 is 17 amino acids.

The J gene is TRBJ2-2, the V gene TRBV10-2; 8 nucleotides align to TRBD1. CDR3 size: 15 residues. The V segment lost 8 bases and the J segment 4 bases; nucleotides outside the gene matches: 9. The germline gives CDR1 WSHSY, CDR2 SAAADI. CDR3 nucleotide sequence: TGCGCCAGCGGCCGGGACAGGTTAGGCACCGGGGAGCTGTTTTTT. Translated: CASGRDRLGTGELFF.

Concerning this clone: Other DNA sequences in the sample encode the same CDR3. The chain carries TRBV27 and TRBJ1-5; 7 bases align to TRBD1. The CDR3 is made up of 14 amino acids. V lost 6 bases and J lost 2; bases outside the gene matches: 4. Germline V gives CDR1 MNHEY, CDR2 SMNVEV (reference sequence). This CDR3 is CASRTGTGNQPQHF. DNA for the CDR3: TGTGCCAGCAGAACCGGGACAGGCAATCAGCCCCAGCATTTT.

J is TRBJ1-5 and V is TRBV19; D is undetermined. The ends were cut back, 3 bases at V and 4 bases at J, with 10 bases in the middle. The CDR3 sequence is 14 residues long. Looked up from germline, CDR1 is LNHDA and CDR2 is SQIVND (reference sequence). The CDR3 reads CASSMNLENQPQHF. The CDR3 nucleotides are TGTGCCAGTAGTATGAATCTGGAGAATCAGCCCCAGCATTTT. The full variable domain, its missing parts supplied by reference TRBV19 and TRBJ1-5, is DGGITQSPKYLFRKEGQNVTLSCEQNLNHDAMYWYRQDPGQGLRLIYYSQIVNDFQKGDIAEGYSVSREKKESFPLTVTSAQKNPTAFYLCASSMNLENQPQHFGDGTRLSIL.

This clone was recorded once. This chain links TRBV19 with TRBJ1-1, with 7 bases matching TRBD1. CDR1 is LNHDA, CDR2 SQIVND, per germline (reference sequence). This CDR3 spans 13 amino acids. The V and J ends lost 3 bases and 3 bases, in that order; junction bases with no gene match: 1. CDR3 sequence (DNA): TGTGCCAGTAGTATTGACAGGGACACTGAAGCTTTCTTT. Encoded protein: CASSIDRDTEAFF.

Written as DNA, the CDR3 is TGTGCCAGCAGCTTCAAGGGAGCCGAGTTAGATGAGCAGTTCTTC. This gives the protein CASSFKGAELDEQFF. This sequence joins TRBV11-2 and TRBJ2-1, with a tentative D call TRBD2 (5 bases). Trimming took 3 bases from V and 8 from J, leaving 17 bases between them. The CDR3 runs to 15 residues. The germline V gene encodes CDR1 SGHAT and CDR2 FQNNGV.

The V and J genes are TRBV28 and TRBJ1-4, with TRBD1 matching over 7 bases. The CDR3 is made up of 15 amino acids. The V segment lost 6 bases and the J segment 4 bases; nucleotides outside the gene matches: 8. CDR1 is MDHEN and CDR2 is SYDVKM in the germline V gene. CDR3 protein: CASSLTGTDNEKLFF. The CDR3 bases are TGTGCCAGCAGCTTGACCGGGACAGATAATGAAAAACTGTTTTTT.

The chain is built from TRBV18 and TRBJ1-4; a possible D gene is TRBD1 (6 bases). Between the trimmed V and J ends, which lost 5 bases and 4 bases, there was a span of 14 bases. The CDR3 spans 15 residues. Germline V lookup: CDR1 KGHSH, CDR2 LQKENI. The CDR3: CASSTSNRDNEKLFF. As DNA, the CDR3 is TGTGCCAGCTCAACGTCGAACAGGGATAATGAAAAACTGTTTTTT.